This T cell receptor beta chain was found in a study of T cell repertoires in cytomegalovirus infection. In the study overall: In public TCR beta signatures, there were indications of both CMV infection and matching HLA type. Study findings and constraints: Cumulative public TCR beta family frequency identified carriers of CMV plus the relevant HLA.

This clonotype was counted many times. Its matching antigen is unknown. Germline-derived CDR1 and CDR2 are SGHVS and FNYEAQ. V gave up 1 base and J gave up 4 bases; unmatched junction bases: 14. The CDR3 is 18 amino acids. TCRdb fed the reads into MiXCR, producing one record per CDR3 protein. Among 450,000 to 550,000 distinct CDR3 sequences listed, 15% to 20% were seen once. What was sequenced was CD8+ T cells from PBMCs. The rearrangement links TRBV7-6 to TRBJ1-1; 8 bases align to TRBD1. The receptor was isolated from a human donor in good health (CMV status not recorded). Some clones in this sample may be carry-over from other donors' samples. The DNA of the CDR3 is TGTGCCAGCAGCTTAGTAGCGGGACAGGCGGCGAGGATCACTGAAGCTTTCTTT. This codes for CASSLVAGQAARITEAFF.